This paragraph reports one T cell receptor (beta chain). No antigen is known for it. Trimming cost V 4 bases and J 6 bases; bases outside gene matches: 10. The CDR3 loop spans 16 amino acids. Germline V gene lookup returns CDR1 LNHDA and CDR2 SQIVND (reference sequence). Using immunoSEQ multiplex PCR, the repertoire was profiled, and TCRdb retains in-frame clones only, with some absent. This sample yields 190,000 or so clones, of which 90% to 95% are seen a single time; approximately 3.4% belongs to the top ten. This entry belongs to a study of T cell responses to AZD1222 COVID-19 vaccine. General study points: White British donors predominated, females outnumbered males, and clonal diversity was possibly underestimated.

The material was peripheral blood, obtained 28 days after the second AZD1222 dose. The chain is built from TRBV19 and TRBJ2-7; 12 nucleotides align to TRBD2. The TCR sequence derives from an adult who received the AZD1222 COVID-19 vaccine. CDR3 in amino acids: CASSRGLTSGRSEQYF. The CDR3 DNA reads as TGTGCCAGTAGTAGGGGCCTGACTAGCGGGAGATCCGAGCAGTACTTC. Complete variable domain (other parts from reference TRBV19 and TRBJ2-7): DGGITQSPKYLFRKEGQNVTLSCEQNLNHDAMYWYRQDPGQGLRLIYYSQIVNDFQKGDIAEGYSVSREKKESFPLTVTSAQKNPTAFYLCASSRGLTSGRSEQYFGPGTRLTVT.